These 21 T cell receptor beta chains originate from one sample sequenced in a study of OX40 agonist ivuxolimab in advanced cancers. Libraries were prepared by immunoSEQ multiplex PCR; TCRdb keeps only in-frame clonotypes and omits some of them. The sample carries tens of thousands of clones, less than 90% recorded once. Sequenced material: CD4+ or CD8+ T cells sorted from blood, taken in a trial of the OX40 agonist ivuxolimab. Receptor source: an adult with an advanced solid tumor such as melanoma, head and neck, liver or kidney cancer.

This chain joins TRBV19 and TRBJ1-2; tentative D call: TRBD1 (6 bases). V was trimmed by 6 bases and J by 0 bases, leaving 8 bases between them. This CDR3 has 13 residues. The germline CDR1 and CDR2 sequences are LNHDA and SQIVND (reference sequence). CDR3 region: CASSQGPNYGYTF. For the CDR3, the DNA is TGTGCCAGTAGCCAGGGGCCTAACTATGGCTACACCTTC.

The rearrangement uses TRBV5-6 and TRBJ2-5; a weak D match, TRBD2 (6 bases). Germline assignment: CDR1 SGHDT and CDR2 YYEEEE. Trimming took off 4 bases at V and 5 bases at J, with 12 bases between the two ends. The CDR3 is 13 residues long. DNA of the CDR3: TGTGCCAGCAGCCCCTACGCGGGGGAGACCCAGTACTTC. It codes for CASSPYAGETQYF. Complete variable domain (other parts from reference TRBV5-6 and TRBJ2-5): DAGVTQSPTHLIKTRGQQVTLRCSPKSGHDTVSWYQQALGQGPQFIFQYYEEEERQRGNFPDRFSGHQFPNYSSELNVNALLLGDSALYLCASSPYAGETQYFGPGTRLLVL.

The chain has TRBV5-8 and TRBJ2-4; D call uncertain. Between the trimmed V and J ends, which lost 2 bases and 0 bases, there was a span of 15 bases. From germline, CDR1 is SGHTS and CDR2 YDEGEE. CDR3 length: 17 amino acids. CDR3 sequence: CASSFRYSTLAKNIQYF. The DNA of the CDR3 is TGTGCCAGCAGCTTTCGGTACAGTACTCTAGCCAAAAACATTCAGTACTTC.

The chain couples TRBV4-3 to TRBJ2-3; D is undetermined. V was cut by 0 bases and J by 2 bases, with 6 bases left in between. Germline-derived CDR1 and CDR2 are LGHNA and YSLEER. This CDR3 is 14 amino acids long. CDR3 amino acids: CASSQDRFTDTQYF. The CDR3 coding sequence is TGCGCCAGCAGCCAAGATCGGTTCACAGATACGCAGTATTTT.

CDR3 residues: CASSWVSGNTIYF. CDR3 coding DNA: TGTGCCAGCAGCTGGGTATCTGGAAACACCATATATTTT. The chain has TRBV7-9 and TRBJ1-3; D gene uncertain. Germline assignment: CDR1 SEHNR and CDR2 FQNEAQ (reference sequence). This CDR3 has 13 residues. V lost 4 bases and J lost 1, with 5 bases in between.

Relative to its sample, this clone is medium-sized. The V and J genes are TRBV2 and TRBJ2-7; D gene uncertain. There are 13 residues in the CDR3. V was clipped by 2 bases and J by 0 bases, with 5 bases between them. The germline gives CDR1 SNHLY, CDR2 FYNNEI. CDR3 amino acids: CASSERSSYEQYF. CDR3 DNA sequence: TGTGCCAGCAGTGAAAGGAGCTCCTACGAGCAGTACTTC.

The rearrangement uses TRBV18 and TRBJ1-3; 9 positions agree with TRBD1. J lost 0 bases, V lost 1 base, and 4 bases had no gene match. CDR1 KGHSH and CDR2 LQKENI come from the germline V gene. This CDR3 spans 17 amino acids. DNA for the CDR3: TGTGCCAGCTCACCACGGACAGGGGCGCCCTCTGGAAACACCATATATTTT. This codes for CASSPRTGAPSGNTIYF.

This chain links TRBV4-3 with TRBJ1-5; 7 bases are shared with TRBD1. Germline CDR1 and CDR2: LGHNA and YSLEER. This CDR3 is 21 amino acids long. V lost 0 bases to trimming and J lost 6 bases; unmatched junction nucleotides: 23. CDR3 bases: TGCGCCAGCAGCCAAGATGACAGGGCAAGTGGGTTGAGGCTGAATATTCAGCCCCAGCATTTT. This sequence encodes CASSQDDRASGLRLNIQPQHF.

The rearrangement uses TRBV5-8 and TRBJ1-1; no reliable D call. Germline V gives CDR1 SGHTS, CDR2 YDEGEE. CDR3 length: 15 residues. V was cut by 0 bases and J by 1 base, with 10 bases left in between. The CDR3 DNA sequence: TGTGCCAGCAGCTTGGGTACAGCAAAGAACACTGAAGCTTTCTTT. Translated, it gives CASSLGTAKNTEAFF.

This chain joins TRBV18 and TRBJ2-5; 8 bases fit TRBD1. Germline V gene data show CDR1 as KGHSH and CDR2 as LQKENI. The junction had 1 base not matched to a gene; V was cut back by 3 bases and J by 1 base. The CDR3 is 14 amino acids. Here the CDR3 reads CASSPGTGQETQYF. The CDR3, as DNA: TGTGCCAGCTCACCCGGGACAGGCCAAGAGACCCAGTACTTC.

The V gene is TRBV7-6, the J gene TRBJ1-6; D might be TRBD1 (6 bases). V was cut by 5 bases and J by 4 bases, with 15 bases left in between. Germline V lookup: CDR1 SGHVS, CDR2 FNYEAQ. This CDR3 is 16 amino acids long. The CDR3 DNA reads as TGTGCCAGCAGCCGACACAGGGACATGTATAATTCACCCCTCCACTTT. Translated, it gives CASSRHRDMYNSPLHF.

This clone was recorded a few times. CDR3 in DNA: TGCGCCAGCAGCCCGGGGGACAGGGCGAACAATGAGCAGTTCTTC. Residues: CASSPGDRANNEQFF. The chain couples TRBV5-1 to TRBJ2-1, with 9 bases aligning to TRBD1. Germline V lookup: CDR1 SGHRS, CDR2 YFSETQ. This CDR3 is built from 15 residues. The J segment lost 5 bases and the V segment lost 4 bases, leaving 7 bases of the junction unmatched. The variable domain in full, completed from reference TRBV5-1 and TRBJ2-1, reads KAGVTQTPRYLIKTRGQQVTLSCSPISGHRSVSWYQQTPGQGLQFLFEYFSETQRNKGNFPGRFSGRQFSNSRSEMNVSTLELGDSALYLCASSPGDRANNEQFFGPGTRLTVL.

The V and J genes are TRBV10-3 and TRBJ2-7; 10 bases are a match to TRBD2. The CDR3 sequence is 15 residues long. CDR1 is ENHRY and CDR2 is SYGVKD in the germline V gene. The ends lost 3 bases at V and 2 bases at J; junction bases unmatched: 4. CDR3 loop: CAISDSSGGTYEQYF. The CDR3 coding sequence is TGTGCCATCAGTGATTCTAGCGGGGGCACCTACGAGCAGTACTTC.

The J gene is TRBJ1-2, the V gene TRBV7-9; 7 bases agree with TRBD1. The V gene end was trimmed by 5 bases and the J gene end by 8 bases; junction bases not matched to a gene: 17. Germline-derived CDR1 and CDR2 are SEHNR and FQNEAQ (reference sequence). There are 16 residues in the CDR3. The CDR3 nucleotides read TGTGCCAGCAGCCCAGAAGGCGACAGGGCCTTGTTGGGCTACACCTTC. This gives the protein CASSPEGDRALLGYTF.

The chain carries TRBV14 and TRBJ2-1; D perhaps matches TRBD1 (5 bases). Germline V gene lookup returns CDR1 SGHDN and CDR2 FVKESK. The CDR3 runs to 14 residues. Trimming stripped 4 bases from V and 1 base from J, with 8 bases between. CDR3 loop: CASSLQGSYNEQFF. CDR3 nucleotides: TGTGCCAGCAGCCTGCAGGGTTCCTACAATGAGCAGTTCTTC.

This chain connects TRBV28 to TRBJ1-1, with D hard to call. Trimming left V 2 bases short and J 1 base short, with 11 bases between. CDR1 and CDR2 from the germline V gene are MDHEN and SYDVKM. This CDR3 comprises 15 residues. CDR3 protein: CASSLADGRNTEAFF. Written as DNA, the CDR3 is TGTGCCAGCAGTTTAGCCGACGGCCGGAACACTGAAGCTTTCTTT.

J is TRBJ2-5 and V is TRBV11-2; TRBD1 might be the D (5 bases). The CDR3 runs 14 residues. V shed 3 bases and J shed 3 bases, with 11 bases lying between them. Per germline, CDR1 SGHAT and CDR2 FQNNGV. The CDR3: CASSFQGTEETQYF. The CDR3, as DNA: TGTGCCAGCAGCTTTCAGGGTACGGAAGAGACCCAGTACTTC.

In its sample, this clone was seen once. The chain links TRBV30 to TRBJ1-2, with D uncertain. The V and J ends lost 1 base and 2 bases respectively, with 5 bases between them. The CDR3 loop spans 12 amino acids. Germline loops: CDR1 GTSNPN, CDR2 SVGIG (reference sequence). CDR3 nucleotides: TGTGCCTGGAGTGCCAGCAACTATGGCTACACCTTC. This translates into CAWSASNYGYTF.

This chain connects TRBV25-1 to TRBJ1-5; D is undetermined. Germline CDR1 is MGHDK and CDR2 is SYGVNS. Trimming shortened V by 5 bases and J by 1 base, and 9 bases separated the two germline ends. The length of the CDR3 is 14 residues. For the CDR3, the DNA is TGTGCCAGCAGTAGTAGGGTCAGCAATCAGCCCCAGCATTTT. Protein sequence: CASSSRVSNQPQHF.

The genes are TRBV11-2 and TRBJ2-5; 9 bases map to TRBD1. The CDR3 extends over 14 amino acids. J gave up 5 bases and V 4 bases, and 5 bases lay outside the gene matches. Per germline, CDR1 SGHAT and CDR2 FQNNGV. The CDR3 spells CASSSTGGDETQYF. CDR3 bases: TGTGCCAGCAGCTCAACAGGGGGCGACGAGACCCAGTACTTC.

The rearrangement links TRBV10-3 to TRBJ1-3; no definite D call. Germline CDR1 is ENHRY and CDR2 is SYGVKD. This CDR3 contains 17 residues. Trimming removed 1 base at V and 3 bases at J, with 16 bases between. The CDR3 DNA follows: TGTGCCATCAGTGAGTTGTTCGGAGGACCGTATGGAAACACCATATATTTT. Amino acid sequence: CAISELFGGPYGNTIYF.